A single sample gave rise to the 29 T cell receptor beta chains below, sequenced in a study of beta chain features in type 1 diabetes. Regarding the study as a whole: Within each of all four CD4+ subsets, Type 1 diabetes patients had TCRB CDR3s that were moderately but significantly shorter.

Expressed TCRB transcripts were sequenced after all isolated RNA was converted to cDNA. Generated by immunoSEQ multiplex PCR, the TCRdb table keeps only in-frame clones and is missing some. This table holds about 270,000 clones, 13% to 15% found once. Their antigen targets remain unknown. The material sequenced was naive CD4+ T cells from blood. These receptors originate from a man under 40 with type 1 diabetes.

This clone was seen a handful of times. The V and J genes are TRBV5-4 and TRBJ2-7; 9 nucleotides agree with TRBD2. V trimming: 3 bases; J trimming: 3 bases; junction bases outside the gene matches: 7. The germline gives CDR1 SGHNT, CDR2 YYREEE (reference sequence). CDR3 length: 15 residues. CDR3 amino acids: CASSSGTSSYYEQYF. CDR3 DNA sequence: TGTGCCAGCAGCTCCGGGACTAGCAGCTACTACGAGCAGTACTTC.

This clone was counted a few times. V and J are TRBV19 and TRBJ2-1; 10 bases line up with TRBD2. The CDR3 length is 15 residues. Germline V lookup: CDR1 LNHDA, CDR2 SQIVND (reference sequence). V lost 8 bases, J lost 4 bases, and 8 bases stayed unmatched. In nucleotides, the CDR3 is TGTGCCAGTGCCCCTAGGACTAGCGGTTACAATGAGCAGTTCTTC. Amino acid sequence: CASAPRTSGYNEQFF.

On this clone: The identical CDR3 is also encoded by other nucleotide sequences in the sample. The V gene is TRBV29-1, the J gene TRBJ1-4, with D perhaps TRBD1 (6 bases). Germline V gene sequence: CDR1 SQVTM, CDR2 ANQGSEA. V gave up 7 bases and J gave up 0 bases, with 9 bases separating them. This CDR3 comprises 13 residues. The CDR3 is CSARQATNEKLFF. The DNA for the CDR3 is TGCAGCGCACGACAGGCAACTAATGAAAAACTGTTTTTT. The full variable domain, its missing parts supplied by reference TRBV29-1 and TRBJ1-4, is SAVISQKPSRDICQRGTSLTIQCQVDSQVTMMFWYRQQPGQSLTLIATANQGSEATYESGFVIDKFPISRPNLTFSTLTVSNMSPEDSSIYLCSARQATNEKLFFGSGTQLSVL.

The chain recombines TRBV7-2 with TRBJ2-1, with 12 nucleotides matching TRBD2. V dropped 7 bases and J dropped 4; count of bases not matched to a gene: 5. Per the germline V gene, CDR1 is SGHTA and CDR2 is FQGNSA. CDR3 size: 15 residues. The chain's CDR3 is CASKTSGSIYNEQFF. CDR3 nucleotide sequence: TGTGCCAGCAAGACTAGCGGGAGTATTTACAATGAGCAGTTCTTC.

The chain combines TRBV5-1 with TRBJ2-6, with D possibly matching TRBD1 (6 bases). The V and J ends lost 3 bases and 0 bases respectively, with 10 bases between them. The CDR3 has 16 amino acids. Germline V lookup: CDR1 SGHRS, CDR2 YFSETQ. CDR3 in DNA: TGCGCCAGCAGCTGGGGGACATCCTCTGGGGCCAACGTCCTGACTTTC. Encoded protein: CASSWGTSSGANVLTF. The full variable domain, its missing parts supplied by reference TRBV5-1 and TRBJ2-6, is KAGVTQTPRYLIKTRGQQVTLSCSPISGHRSVSWYQQTPGQGLQFLFEYFSETQRNKGNFPGRFSGRQFSNSRSEMNVSTLELGDSALYLCASSWGTSSGANVLTFGAGSRLTVL.

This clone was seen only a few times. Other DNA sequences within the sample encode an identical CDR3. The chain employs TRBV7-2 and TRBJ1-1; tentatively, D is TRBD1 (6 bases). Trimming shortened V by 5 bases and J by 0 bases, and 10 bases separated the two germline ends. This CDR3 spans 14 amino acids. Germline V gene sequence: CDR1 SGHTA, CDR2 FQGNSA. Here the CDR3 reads CASSLQGLNTEAFF. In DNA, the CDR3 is TGTGCCAGCAGCCTACAGGGTCTGAACACTGAAGCTTTCTTT.

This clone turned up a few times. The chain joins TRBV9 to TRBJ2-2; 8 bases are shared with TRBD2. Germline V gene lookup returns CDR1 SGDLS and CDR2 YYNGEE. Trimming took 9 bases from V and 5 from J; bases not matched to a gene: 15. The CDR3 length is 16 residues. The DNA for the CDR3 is TGTGCCACAAGTTCGGTAGCGGGAACTGGGACCGGGGAGCTGTTTTTT. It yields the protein CATSSVAGTGTGELFF.

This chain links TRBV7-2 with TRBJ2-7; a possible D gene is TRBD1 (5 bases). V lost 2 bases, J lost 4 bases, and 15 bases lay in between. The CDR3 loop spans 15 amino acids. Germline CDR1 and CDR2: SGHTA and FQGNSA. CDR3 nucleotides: TGTGCCAGCAGCTTAATTCCAGGGTCGGGTTACGAGCAGTACTTC. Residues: CASSLIPGSGYEQYF.

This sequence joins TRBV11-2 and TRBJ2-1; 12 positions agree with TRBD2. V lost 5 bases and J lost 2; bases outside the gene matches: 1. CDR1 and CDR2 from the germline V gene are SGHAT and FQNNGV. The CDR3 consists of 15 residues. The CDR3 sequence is CASSRLAGAYNEQFF. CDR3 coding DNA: TGTGCCAGCAGCAGACTAGCGGGGGCCTACAATGAGCAGTTCTTC.

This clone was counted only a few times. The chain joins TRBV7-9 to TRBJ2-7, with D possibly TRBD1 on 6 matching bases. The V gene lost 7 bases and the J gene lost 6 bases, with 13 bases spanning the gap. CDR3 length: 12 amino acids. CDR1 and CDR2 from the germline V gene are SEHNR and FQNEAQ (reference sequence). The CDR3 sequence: CASTRQVGEQYF. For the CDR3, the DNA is TGTGCCAGCACCAGACAGGTTGGCGAGCAGTACTTC.

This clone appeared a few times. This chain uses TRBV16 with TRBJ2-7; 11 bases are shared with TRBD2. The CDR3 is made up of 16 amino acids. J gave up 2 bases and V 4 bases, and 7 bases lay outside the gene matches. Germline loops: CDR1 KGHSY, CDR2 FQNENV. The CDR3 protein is CASSRGTSGFPYEQYF. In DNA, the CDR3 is TGTGCCAGCAGCCGAGGGACTAGCGGATTCCCCTACGAGCAGTACTTC.

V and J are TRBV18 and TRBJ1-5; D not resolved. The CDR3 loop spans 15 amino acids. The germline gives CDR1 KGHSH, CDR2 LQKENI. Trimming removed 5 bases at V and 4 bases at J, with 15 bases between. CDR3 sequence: CASSNPVTGNQPQHF. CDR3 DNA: TGTGCCAGCTCAAACCCTGTCACGGGAAATCAGCCCCAGCATTTT.

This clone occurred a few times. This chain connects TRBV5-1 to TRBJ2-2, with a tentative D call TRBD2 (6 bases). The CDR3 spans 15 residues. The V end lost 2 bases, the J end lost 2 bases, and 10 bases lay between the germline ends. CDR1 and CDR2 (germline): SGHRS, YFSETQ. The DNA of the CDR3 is TGCGCCAGCAGCTTCGTGGGAGGAAACACCGGGGAGCTGTTTTTT. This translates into CASSFVGGNTGELFF. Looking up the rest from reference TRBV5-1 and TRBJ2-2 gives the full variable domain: KAGVTQTPRYLIKTRGQQVTLSCSPISGHRSVSWYQQTPGQGLQFLFEYFSETQRNKGNFPGRFSGRQFSNSRSEMNVSTLELGDSALYLCASSFVGGNTGELFFGEGSRLTVL.

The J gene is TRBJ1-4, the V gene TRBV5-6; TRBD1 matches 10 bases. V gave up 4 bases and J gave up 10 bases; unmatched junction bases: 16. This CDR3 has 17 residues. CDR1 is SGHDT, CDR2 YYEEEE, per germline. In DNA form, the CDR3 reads TGTGCCAGCAGCGACCGGGACAGGGGATCCCTTTTCGGAAAACTGTTTTTT. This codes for CASSDRDRGSLFGKLFF. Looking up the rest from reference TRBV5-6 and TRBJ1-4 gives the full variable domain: DAGVTQSPTHLIKTRGQQVTLRCSPKSGHDTVSWYQQALGQGPQFIFQYYEEEERQRGNFPDRFSGHQFPNYSSELNVNALLLGDSALYLCASSDRDRGSLFGKLFFGSGTQLSVL.

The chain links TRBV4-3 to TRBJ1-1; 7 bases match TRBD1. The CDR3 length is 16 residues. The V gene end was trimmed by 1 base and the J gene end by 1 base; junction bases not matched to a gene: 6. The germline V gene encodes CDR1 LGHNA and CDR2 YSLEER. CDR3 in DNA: TGCGCCAGCAGCCAAGTTGGACAGGCCCCGAACACTGAAGCTTTCTTT. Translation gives CASSQVGQAPNTEAFF.

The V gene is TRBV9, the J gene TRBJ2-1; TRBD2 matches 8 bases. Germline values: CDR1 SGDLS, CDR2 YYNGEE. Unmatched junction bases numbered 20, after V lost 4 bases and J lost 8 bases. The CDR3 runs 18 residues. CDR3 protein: CASSTRDPGGGGPYEQFF. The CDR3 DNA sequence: TGTGCCAGCAGCACGAGAGACCCCGGGGGGGGAGGGCCGTATGAGCAGTTCTTC.

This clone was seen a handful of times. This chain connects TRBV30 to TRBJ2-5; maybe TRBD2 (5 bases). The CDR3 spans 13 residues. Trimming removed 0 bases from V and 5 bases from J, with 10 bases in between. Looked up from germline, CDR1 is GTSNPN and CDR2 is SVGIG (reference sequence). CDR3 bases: TGTGCCTGGAGTGTTTCGGGGTCGGAGACCCAGTACTTC. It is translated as CAWSVSGSETQYF.

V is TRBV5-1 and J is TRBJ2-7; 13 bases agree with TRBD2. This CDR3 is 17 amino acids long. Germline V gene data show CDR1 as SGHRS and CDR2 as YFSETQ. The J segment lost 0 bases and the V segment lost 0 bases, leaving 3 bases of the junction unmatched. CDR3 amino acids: CASSLELAGGSSYEQYF. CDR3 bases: TGCGCCAGCAGCTTGGAACTAGCGGGAGGGAGCTCCTACGAGCAGTACTTC.

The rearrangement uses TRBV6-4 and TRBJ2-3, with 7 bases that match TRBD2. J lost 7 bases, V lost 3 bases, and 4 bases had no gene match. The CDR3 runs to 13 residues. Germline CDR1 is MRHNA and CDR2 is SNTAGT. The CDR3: CASSESSGNTQYF. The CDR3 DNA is TGTGCCAGCAGTGAGTCCAGCGGGAATACGCAGTATTTT.

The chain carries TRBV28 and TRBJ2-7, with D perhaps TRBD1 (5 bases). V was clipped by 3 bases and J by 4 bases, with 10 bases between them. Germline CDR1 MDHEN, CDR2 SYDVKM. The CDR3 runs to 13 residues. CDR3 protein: CASSFPTGYEQYF. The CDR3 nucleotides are TGTGCCAGCAGTTTCCCTACAGGTTACGAGCAGTACTTC.

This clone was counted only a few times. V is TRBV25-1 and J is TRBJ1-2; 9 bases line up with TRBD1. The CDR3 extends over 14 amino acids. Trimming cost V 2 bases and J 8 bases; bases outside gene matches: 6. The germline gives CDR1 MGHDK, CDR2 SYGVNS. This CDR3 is CASSEGDRVYGYTF. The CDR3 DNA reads TGTGCCAGCAGTGAAGGGGACAGGGTATACGGCTACACCTTC.

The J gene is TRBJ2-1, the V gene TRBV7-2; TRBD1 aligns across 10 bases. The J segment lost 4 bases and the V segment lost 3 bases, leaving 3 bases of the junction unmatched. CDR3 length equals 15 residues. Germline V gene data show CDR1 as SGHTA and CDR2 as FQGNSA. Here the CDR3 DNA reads TGTGCCAGCAGCTTCCCGGGACAGGGGTACAATGAGCAGTTCTTC. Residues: CASSFPGQGYNEQFF.

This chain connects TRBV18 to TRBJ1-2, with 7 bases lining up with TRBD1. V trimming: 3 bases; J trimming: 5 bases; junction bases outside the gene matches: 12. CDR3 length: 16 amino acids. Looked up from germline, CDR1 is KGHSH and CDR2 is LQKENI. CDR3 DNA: TGTGCCAGCTCACCGCAAGGACAGGCCGATGGGTATGGCTACACCTTC. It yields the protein CASSPQGQADGYGYTF. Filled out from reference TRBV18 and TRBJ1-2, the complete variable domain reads NAGVMQNPRHLVRRRGQEARLRCSPMKGHSHVYWYRQLPEEGLKFMVYLQKENIIDESGMPKERFSAEFPKEGPSILRIQQVVRGDSAAYFCASSPQGQADGYGYTFGSGTRLTVV.

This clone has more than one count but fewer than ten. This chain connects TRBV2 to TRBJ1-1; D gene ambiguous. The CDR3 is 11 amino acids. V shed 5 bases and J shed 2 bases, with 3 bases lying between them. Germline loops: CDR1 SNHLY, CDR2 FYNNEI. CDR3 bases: TGTGCCAGCAGTCTTAACACTGAAGCTTTCTTT. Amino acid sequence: CASSLNTEAFF.

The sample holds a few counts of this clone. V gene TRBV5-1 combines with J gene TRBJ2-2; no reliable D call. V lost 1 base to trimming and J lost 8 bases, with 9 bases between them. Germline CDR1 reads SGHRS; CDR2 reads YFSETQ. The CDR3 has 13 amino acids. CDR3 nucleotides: TGCGCCAGCAGCTTGACCCCCGGGGGGGAGCTGTTTTTT. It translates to CASSLTPGGELFF.

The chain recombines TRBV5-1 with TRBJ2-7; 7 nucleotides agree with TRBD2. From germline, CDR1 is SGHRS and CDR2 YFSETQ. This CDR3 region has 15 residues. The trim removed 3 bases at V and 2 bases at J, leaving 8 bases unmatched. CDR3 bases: TGCGCCAGCAGCTCTCTAGCGGACTCAACCTACGAGCAGTACTTC. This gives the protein CASSSLADSTYEQYF.

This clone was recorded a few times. CDR3 DNA: TGTGCCAGCAAGGCGGGGTACCAAGAGACCCAGTACTTC. Protein: CASKAGYQETQYF. The rearrangement joins TRBV28 to TRBJ2-5, with a possible D match to TRBD2 (6 bases). This CDR3 has 13 amino acids. The V and J ends lost 7 bases and 0 bases respectively, with 9 bases between them. Germline assignment: CDR1 MDHEN and CDR2 SYDVKM. The entire variable domain, with the rest obtained from reference TRBV28 and TRBJ2-5, is as follows: DVKVTQSSRYLVKRTGEKVFLECVQDMDHENMFWYRQDPGLGLRLIYFSYDVKMKEKGDIPEGYSVSREKKERFSLILESASTNQTSMYLCASKAGYQETQYFGPGTRLLVL.

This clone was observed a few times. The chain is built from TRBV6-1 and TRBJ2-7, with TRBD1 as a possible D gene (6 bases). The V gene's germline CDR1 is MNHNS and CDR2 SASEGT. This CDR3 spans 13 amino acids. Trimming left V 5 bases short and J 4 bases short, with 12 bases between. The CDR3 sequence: CASSPTGLYEQYF. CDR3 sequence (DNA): TGTGCCAGCAGTCCGACAGGACTTTACGAGCAGTACTTC.

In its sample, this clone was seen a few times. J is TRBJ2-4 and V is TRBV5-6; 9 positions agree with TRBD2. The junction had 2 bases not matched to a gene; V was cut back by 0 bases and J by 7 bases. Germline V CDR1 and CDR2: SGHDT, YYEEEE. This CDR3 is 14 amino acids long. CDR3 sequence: CASSLVAGANIQYF. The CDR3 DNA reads TGTGCCAGCAGCTTGGTAGCGGGAGCCAACATTCAGTACTTC.